The TCR beta chain under discussion was sequenced for a study of sequential checkpoint blockade in melanoma (dated by TCRdb to between 2018 and 2020). For context, the study as a whole: In a 1:1 randomization, patients received either first-line nivolumab then ipilimumab (arm A) or ipilimumab then nivolumab (arm B). Maintenance nivolumab was given following each of the two trial sequences. DNA from 70 to 95 melanoma tumor samples collected before treatment underwent TCRbeta immunosequencing. For about two dozen patients, matched tumor biopsies were obtained before treatment and at week 13, following single-agent nivolumab (arm A) or ipilimumab (arm B). In around four fifths of the matched pre- and post-treatment tumor biopsy pairs, both biopsies came from the same lesion.

The junction shows trimming of 5 bases on V and 5 bases on J, and the gene matches do not reach 7 bases of it. Sequences SGHNT (CDR1) and YENEEA (CDR2) are obtained from the germline V gene. The CDR3 measures 14 amino acids from cysteine to phenylalanine. The kept DNA is CDR3 alone, 42 bases in frame from the first base. General study outcomes and caveats: In the nivolumab-first arm (arm A), pretreatment tumor TIL clonality was associated with response (P = .04). The response-prediction model combining TCR metrics and mutation burden needs validation in larger, independent patient cohorts. Small sample sizes and reduced statistical power limited the within-arm analyses of tumor T-cell fraction. PD-L1 staining and CD8+ T-cell counts correlated with tumor T-cell fraction and clonality, whereas mutational load did not. Achieving clinical benefit was about 30 times more likely for patients whose tumor T-cell fraction and clonality increased by week 13.

The intended sense of this specimen's treatment or condition label: randomized to nivolumab then ipilimumab (arm A) or the reverse (arm B). None of the trial patients had been given prior DNA-damaging chemotherapy. The samples were obtained from melanoma patients enrolled in CheckMate 064, an open-label, randomized phase II trial testing sequential checkpoint blockade. Tumor TCR sequencing used genomic DNA from formalin-fixed paraffin-embedded (FFPE) tissue samples. The immunoSEQ Assay was used to immunosequence TCRbeta CDR3 regions from genomic DNA. Genomic DNA was amplified by bias-controlled multiplex PCR before high-throughput sequencing. The paper's processing steps were these. To quantify the absolute abundance of each unique TCRbeta CDR3 region, the sequences were collapsed and filtered. Clonality, defined as 1 minus Pielou's evenness, was calculated using only productive rearrangements. Tumor T-cell fraction was calculated by normalizing TCRbeta template counts to usable DNA, which was estimated from several housekeeping genes. Clones with significantly greater frequencies in on-treatment versus baseline samples were identified using a previously published method. This immuneACCESS table, as held by TCRdb, lists in-frame sequences with V and J called but not all clones. Of the missing ones, under half trace to an unresolved V gene in checked studies; the others have no known cause. V and J calls and clone size come straight from that table; D and trimming were deduced from the DNA. The table for this sample lists 20,000 to 25,000 clones; around 30% of them were counted only once. The top ten constitute over 5.5% of the sample.

This clone was recorded at least ten times. Which antigen it targets is not known. Base-call qualities are not available, and no considerably larger clone is one nucleotide away. The sequence links TRBV11-3 to TRBJ2-7; TRBD2 agrees with 9 junctional bases. Sequenced here: tumor tissue (inferred from file names), sampled from a patient given nivolumab and ipilimumab in sequence. The clonotype originates from a human donor with melanoma. This receptor carries the CDR3 CASSLPAGGNEQYF. The DNA sequence is TGTGCCAGCAGCCTGCCAGCGGGAGGTAACGAGCAGTACTTC.